This T cell receptor (beta chain) was sequenced in a study of blood T cells in healthy people across ages. Points from the study as a whole: Unsorted PBMC material precluded a definitive naive versus antigen-experienced comparison.

As concerns this clonotype: Antigen specificity is unknown.

The use of a sample-barcoded 5' primer and a J-beta primer mix characterized a second PCR of roughly 7 to 11 cycles. One entry per CDR3 protein results from TCRdb running MiXCR on the 5' RACE reads. The table includes fewer than 800,000 distinct CDR3 sequences, roughly 25% detected once. The CDR3 sequence is 20 residues long. V was clipped by 4 bases and J by 1 base; unmatched bases: 16. Per the germline V gene, CDR1 is SGHAT and CDR2 is FQDESV (reference sequence). The same sample was also used in a study of T cells of mothers and their children.

The sample consisted of blood. V is TRBV11-1 and J is TRBJ2-5; 12 bases map to TRBD1. The sequence derives from a boy between 10 and 17 years old in good health. CDR3 loop: CASSSLTGTGGPSGQETQYF. Written as DNA, the CDR3 is TGTGCCAGCAGCTCTCTTACCGGGACAGGGGGCCCTAGCGGCCAAGAGACCCAGTACTTC. Together with reference TRBV11-1 and TRBJ2-5, the CDR3 gives the full variable domain: EAEVAQSPRYKITEKSQAVAFWCDPISGHATLYWYRQILGQGPELLVQFQDESVVDDSQLPKDRFSAERLKGVDSTLKIQPAELGDSAMYLCASSSLTGTGGPSGQETQYFGPGTRLLVL.